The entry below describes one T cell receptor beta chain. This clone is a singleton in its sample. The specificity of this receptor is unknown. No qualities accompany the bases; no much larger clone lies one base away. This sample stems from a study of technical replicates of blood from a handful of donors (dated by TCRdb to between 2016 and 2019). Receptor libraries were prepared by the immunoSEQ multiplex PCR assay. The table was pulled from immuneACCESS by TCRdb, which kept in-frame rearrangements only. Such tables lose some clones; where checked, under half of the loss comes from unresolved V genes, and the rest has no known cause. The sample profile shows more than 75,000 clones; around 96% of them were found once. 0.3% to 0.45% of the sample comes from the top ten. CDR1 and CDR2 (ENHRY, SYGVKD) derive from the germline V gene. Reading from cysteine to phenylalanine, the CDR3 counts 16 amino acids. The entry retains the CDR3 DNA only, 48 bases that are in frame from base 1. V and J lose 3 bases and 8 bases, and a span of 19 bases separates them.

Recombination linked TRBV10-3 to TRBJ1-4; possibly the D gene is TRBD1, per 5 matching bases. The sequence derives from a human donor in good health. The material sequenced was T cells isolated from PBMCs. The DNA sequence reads TGTGCCATCAGTGACCCCGGGGGAAAAACGGGGGAAAAACTGTTTTTT. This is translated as CAISDPGGKTGEKLFF.